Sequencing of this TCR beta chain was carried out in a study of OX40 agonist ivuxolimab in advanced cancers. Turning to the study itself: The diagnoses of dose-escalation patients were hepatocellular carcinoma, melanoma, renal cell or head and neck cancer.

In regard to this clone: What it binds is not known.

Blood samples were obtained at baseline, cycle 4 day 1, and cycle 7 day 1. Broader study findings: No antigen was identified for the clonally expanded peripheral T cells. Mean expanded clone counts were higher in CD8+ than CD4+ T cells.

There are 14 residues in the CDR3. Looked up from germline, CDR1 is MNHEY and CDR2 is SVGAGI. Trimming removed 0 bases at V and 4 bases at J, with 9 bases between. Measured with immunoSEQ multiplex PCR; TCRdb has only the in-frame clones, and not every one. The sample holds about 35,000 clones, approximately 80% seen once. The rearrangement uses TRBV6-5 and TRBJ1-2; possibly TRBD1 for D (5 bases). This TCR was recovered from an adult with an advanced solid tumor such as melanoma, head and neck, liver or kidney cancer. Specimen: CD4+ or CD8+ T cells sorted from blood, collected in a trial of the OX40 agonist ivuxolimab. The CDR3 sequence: CASSYSGTVYGYTF. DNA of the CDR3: TGTGCCAGCAGTTACTCGGGGACGGTCTATGGCTACACCTTC.